The present TCR beta chain was sequenced within a study of cytomegalovirus exposure and HLA in healthy donors. General study results and limits: Cytomegalovirus association was assigned to about 150 TCR beta chains. Reportedly, fewer N-insertions than the roughly 700-donor mean appeared in an Asian-associated ancestry cluster in a later analysis. Later genetic work tied a missense DCLRE1C variant to beta-chain V and J trimming. Accurate prediction of most subjects' HLA-A and HLA-B alleles from TCR beta sequences was reported.

This clone was recorded a few times. Its antigen remains unidentified. At one end the junction does not follow the germline gene, possibly because of a read error. 13 Jbeta primers and 60 Vbeta primers were used for the PCR. Clones were sequenced by immunoSEQ multiplex PCR, and TCRdb holds only the in-frame ones, with some missing. The sample lists more than 100,000 clones; more than 75% were seen once. Germline loops: CDR1 MNHNY, CDR2 SVGAGI (reference sequence). The CDR3 length is 15 residues. The clonotype was recovered from a woman aged 18-35 years in good health and CMV-seropositive. J is TRBJ2-7 and V is TRBV6-6; 10 positions match TRBD1. The source material was PBMCs. The CDR3 DNA is TGTGCCAGCAGTTATCCGACAGGGGGCTCCCACGAGCAGTACTTC. The encoded protein is CASSYPTGGSHEQYF.